Listed here are 30 T cell receptor beta chains from one sample, sequenced in a study of PD-1 blockade in classical Hodgkin lymphoma. Time point meaning: newly diagnosed, previously untreated cHL patient sample. Thawed PBMCs supplied CD8+ T cells via magnetic negative selection. TCRdb's table, derived via immunoSEQ multiplex PCR, lists solely in-frame clones and lacks some. This sample has roughly 10,000 clones, with under 90% found just once. Sequenced material: CD8+ T cells from blood. The receptors come from a human donor with classical Hodgkin lymphoma.

The chain recombines TRBV5-1 with TRBJ2-1; D is undetermined. The CDR3 sequence is 14 residues long. Per germline, CDR1 SGHRS and CDR2 YFSETQ. V lost 0 bases to trimming and J lost 4 bases, with 8 bases between them. CDR3 DNA: TGCGCCAGCAGCTTGGAGGGCCGTTACAATGAGCAGTTCTTC. It encodes CASSLEGRYNEQFF.

CDR3 sequence reads: CASSQPGLDNTEAFF. Written as DNA, the CDR3 is TGTGCCAGCAGCCAGCCCGGACTGGACAACACTGAAGCTTTCTTT. This chain links TRBV5-4 with TRBJ1-1; D remains ambiguous. In germline, CDR1 is SGHNT, CDR2 YYREEE (reference sequence). The CDR3 has 15 amino acids. With 4 bases removed from V and 2 bases from J, the gap between germline ends came to 15 bases.

The rearrangement links TRBV6-4 to TRBJ2-1, with no clear D. The CDR3 totals 12 residues. The germline V gene has CDR1 MRHNA and CDR2 SNTAGT. Trimming shortened V by 0 bases and J by 8 bases, and 5 bases separated the two germline ends. The CDR3 nucleotides are TGTGCCAGCAGTGACTCGAGCGATGAGCAGTTCTTC. Translated: CASSDSSDEQFF.

The chain combines TRBV5-4 with TRBJ2-7, with D perhaps matching TRBD1 or TRBD2 (5 bases each). The CDR3 is made up of 14 amino acids. Deletions cut 4 bases from V and 1 base from J, with 12 bases between. CDR1 and CDR2 from the germline V gene are SGHNT and YYREEE (reference sequence). The CDR3 region is CASSVRDGSYEQYF. The CDR3 DNA reads as TGTGCCAGCAGCGTCCGGGACGGATCCTACGAGCAGTACTTC.

In its sample, this clone was seen once. J is TRBJ2-5 and V is TRBV5-4; no reliable D call. Germline values: CDR1 SGHNT, CDR2 YYREEE (reference sequence). V lost 4 bases and J 7 bases, leaving 11 bases between the germline ends. This CDR3 has 12 amino acids. This chain's CDR3 is CASSRAVGTQYF. CDR3 DNA sequence: TGTGCCAGCAGCCGGGCTGTGGGGACCCAGTACTTC. Variable domain in full (rest from reference TRBV5-4 and TRBJ2-5): ETGVTQSPTHLIKTRGQQVTLRCSSQSGHNTVSWYQQALGQGPQFIFQYYREEENGRGNFPPRFSGLQFPNYSSELNVNALELDDSALYLCASSRAVGTQYFGPGTRLLVL.

The chain combines TRBV27 with TRBJ2-5; D is possibly TRBD2 (7 bases). CDR3 length: 14 residues. CDR1 is MNHEY, CDR2 SMNVEV, per germline (reference sequence). V gave up 5 bases and J gave up 5 bases, with 15 bases separating them. Here the CDR3 DNA reads TGTGCCAGCAGTCAAGGGGGGGCGAGGGAGACCCAGTACTTC. It specifies CASSQGGARETQYF.

The chain employs TRBV4-3 and TRBJ1-5, with D possibly TRBD1 on 6 matching bases. The germline CDR1 and CDR2 sequences are LGHNA and YSLEER. V dropped 0 bases and J dropped 5 bases, with 17 bases sitting between them. The CDR3 is made up of 17 amino acids. The CDR3 DNA sequence: TGCGCCAGCAGCCAAGATGTCCCGACAGGCCCTTATCAGCCCCAGCATTTT. Translated: CASSQDVPTGPYQPQHF.

The J gene is TRBJ2-3, the V gene TRBV6-4; 10 bases are shared with TRBD2. CDR3 length equals 16 residues. CDR1 and CDR2 from the germline V gene are MRHNA and SNTAGT. Unmatched junction bases numbered 8, after V lost 3 bases and J lost 5 bases. Written as DNA, the CDR3 is TGTGCCAGCAGTGAGGGAAGCGGGGGGGCAGGAGATACGCAGTATTTT. It yields the protein CASSEGSGGAGDTQYF.

This rearrangement joins TRBV6-1 to TRBJ2-7, with D perhaps matching TRBD1 (9 bases). The ends were cut back, 4 bases at V and 2 bases at J, with 27 bases in the middle. The V gene's germline CDR1 is MNHNS and CDR2 SASEGT. This CDR3 spans 19 amino acids. The CDR3 bases are TGTGCCAGCAGTGGATTAACCGGGACAGGGACTAGTAGGACCTACGAGCAGTACTTC. Its translation: CASSGLTGTGTSRTYEQYF.

The V and J genes are TRBV19 and TRBJ1-1; 8 positions match TRBD1. The J segment lost 4 bases and the V segment lost 3 bases, leaving 16 bases of the junction unmatched. CDR1 and CDR2 from the germline V gene are LNHDA and SQIVND (reference sequence). This CDR3 spans 18 amino acids. Here the CDR3 DNA reads TGTGCCAGTAGTATTATGGTGGGTTCAGGGGGCTGGAGCACTGAAGCTTTCTTT. Its protein product is CASSIMVGSGGWSTEAFF. The complete variable domain, with remaining parts taken from reference TRBV19 and TRBJ1-1, reads DGGITQSPKYLFRKEGQNVTLSCEQNLNHDAMYWYRQDPGQGLRLIYYSQIVNDFQKGDIAEGYSVSREKKESFPLTVTSAQKNPTAFYLCASSIMVGSGGWSTEAFFGQGTRLTVV.

Written as DNA, the CDR3 is TGTGCCAGCAGCCCGGGGGACTATGGCTACACCTTC. Protein sequence: CASSPGDYGYTF. The chain combines TRBV9 with TRBJ1-2; possible D gene TRBD1, 5 bases. Trimming took off 4 bases at V and 3 bases at J, with 7 bases between the two ends. The CDR3 has 12 amino acids. Germline V CDR1 and CDR2: SGDLS, YYNGEE.

The V call is TRBV29-1, the J call TRBJ1-1; D is perhaps TRBD1 (6 bases). The CDR3 sequence is 11 residues long. From germline, CDR1 is SQVTM and CDR2 ANQGSEA. V shed 7 bases and J shed 6 bases, with 12 bases lying between them. The chain's CDR3 is CSALQGAEAFF. The CDR3 coding sequence is TGCAGCGCCTTACAGGGTGCTGAAGCTTTCTTT.

The chain is built from TRBV5-4 and TRBJ2-5, with D perhaps TRBD1 (7 bases). This CDR3 has 17 residues. Germline CDR1 is SGHNT and CDR2 is YYREEE (reference sequence). V lost 2 bases and J lost 4, with 21 bases in between. The CDR3 nucleotides are TGTGCCAGCAGCTTACAGACTGCCTCAGGGGGGTTAGAGACCCAGTACTTC. This encodes CASSLQTASGGLETQYF.

The chain uses TRBV19 and TRBJ2-3; D remains ambiguous. In germline, CDR1 is LNHDA, CDR2 SQIVND (reference sequence). The length of the CDR3 is 14 residues. V was trimmed by 3 bases and J by 3 bases, leaving 10 bases between them. DNA of the CDR3: TGTGCCAGTAGTATGGTACAGACTACAGATACGCAGTATTTT. It is translated as CASSMVQTTDTQYF.

The chain has TRBV6-5 and TRBJ2-2; tentative D call: TRBD2 (5 bases). V lost 2 bases to trimming and J lost 6 bases, with 10 bases between them. The CDR3 is made up of 14 amino acids. Per germline, CDR1 MNHEY and CDR2 SVGAGI. The chain's CDR3 is CASSYNPGSGELFF. The DNA for the CDR3 is TGTGCCAGCAGTTACAATCCGGGATCCGGGGAGCTGTTTTTT.

The V and J genes are TRBV7-9 and TRBJ1-2; D ambiguous. The CDR3 spans 13 residues. The V gene lost 2 bases and the J gene lost 2 bases, with 6 bases spanning the gap. CDR1 and CDR2 (germline): SEHNR, FQNEAQ (reference sequence). CDR3 in amino acids: CASSLNTNYGYTF. CDR3 DNA sequence: TGTGCCAGCAGCTTAAACACCAACTATGGCTACACCTTC.

This clone came up once. The chain uses TRBV7-6 and TRBJ2-2; 7 bases line up with TRBD1. The CDR3 has 15 residues. The germline V gene encodes CDR1 SGHVS and CDR2 FNYEAQ. V lost 1 base to trimming and J lost 5 bases; unmatched junction nucleotides: 4. Here the CDR3 DNA reads TGTGCCAGCAGCTTAGACAGGGGAAGGACCGGGGAGCTGTTTTTT. As protein: CASSLDRGRTGELFF.

The J gene is TRBJ2-1, the V gene TRBV25-1; 9 bases are a match to TRBD2. V dropped 3 bases and J dropped 9; count of bases not matched to a gene: 9. The CDR3 has 15 residues. Germline V gene sequence: CDR1 MGHDK, CDR2 SYGVNS. The CDR3 DNA reads as TGTGCCAGCAGTGAGGAGCGGCGGGGGGGTGTTGAGCAGTTCTTC. This codes for CASSEERRGGVEQFF.

The chain has TRBV11-2 and TRBJ2-3; D is unresolved. V was clipped by 4 bases and J by 0 bases, with 17 bases between them. This CDR3 contains 17 residues. From germline, CDR1 is SGHAT and CDR2 FQNNGV. The CDR3 region is CASSSYPEVLSTDTQYF. The CDR3 DNA reads as TGTGCCAGCAGCTCCTACCCAGAGGTGCTTAGCACAGATACGCAGTATTTT. The full variable domain, rest sourced from reference TRBV11-2 and TRBJ2-3, is EAGVAQSPRYKIIEKRQSVAFWCNPISGHATLYWYQQILGQGPKLLIQFQNNGVVDDSQLPKDRFSAERLKGVDSTLKIQPAKLEDSAVYLCASSSYPEVLSTDTQYFGPGTRLTVL.

The chain is built from TRBV9 and TRBJ1-3; weak D call: TRBD1 (5 bases). CDR3 size: 17 residues. CDR1 SGDLS and CDR2 YYNGEE come from the germline V gene. Trimming cost V 1 base and J 5 bases, with 19 bases left between them. CDR3 sequence: CASSVFGTGGVRNTIYF. CDR3 coding DNA: TGTGCCAGCAGCGTATTTGGAACGGGGGGGGTTAGAAACACCATATATTTT.

This clone is judged large (0.1 to 1%). J is TRBJ2-1 and V is TRBV11-2; 9 positions match TRBD2. The trim removed 1 base at V and 10 bases at J, leaving 8 bases unmatched. The CDR3 has 15 amino acids. Germline CDR1 and CDR2: SGHAT and FQNNGV. DNA of the CDR3: TGTGCCAGCAGCTTAGCGGCTAGCGGGACCCCAGAGCAGTTCTTC. Translated, it gives CASSLAASGTPEQFF.

This clone has a single count. The V gene is TRBV11-2, the J gene TRBJ1-1; D is unresolved. The germline CDR1 and CDR2 sequences are SGHAT and FQNNGV. The CDR3 is 16 amino acids. The V gene lost 5 bases and the J gene lost 1 base, with 17 bases spanning the gap. CDR3 amino acids: CASSPLGLSRNTEAFF. DNA of the CDR3: TGTGCCAGCAGCCCACTGGGGTTAAGCCGGAACACTGAAGCTTTCTTT.

The chain couples TRBV4-1 to TRBJ2-7; weak D call: TRBD1 (6 bases). CDR1 is MGHRA and CDR2 is YSYEKL in the germline V gene. Trimming cost V 0 bases and J 2 bases, with 14 bases left between them. CDR3 length: 16 residues. This CDR3 reads CASSQEAVQGPYEQYF. In DNA form, the CDR3 reads TGCGCCAGCAGCCAAGAGGCAGTACAGGGCCCCTACGAGCAGTACTTC.

This sequence joins TRBV7-4 and TRBJ1-1, with 7 positions matching TRBD1. Per germline, CDR1 SGHVT and CDR2 SQSDAQ. With 1 base clipped from V and 11 bases from J, the junction kept 13 bases outside the gene matches. This CDR3 is built from 15 residues. DNA for the CDR3: TGTGCCAGCAGCTTAGAAAGTAAGACAGGGAAGGCGGCTTTCTTT. Translating gives CASSLESKTGKAAFF. Full variable domain (missing parts from reference TRBV7-4 and TRBJ1-1): GAGVSQSPRYKVAKRGRDVALRCDSISGHVTLYWYRQTLGQGSEVLTYSQSDAQRDKSGRPSGRFSAERPERSVSTLKIQRTEQGDSAVYLCASSLESKTGKAAFFGQGTRLTVV.

V usage is TRBV15 and J usage is TRBJ1-1; TRBD1 matches at 7 bases. CDR1 is LNHNV and CDR2 is YYDKDF in the germline V gene (reference sequence). V lost 3 bases, J lost 6 bases, and 10 bases stayed unmatched. The CDR3 contains 15 residues. CDR3 sequence reads: CATSRSRDRDAEAFF. The CDR3 DNA reads TGTGCCACCAGCAGGTCCCGGGACAGAGACGCTGAAGCTTTCTTT.

The chain has TRBV6-6 and TRBJ2-7, with D perhaps being TRBD1 or TRBD2 (5 bases each). The CDR3 contains 11 residues. Trimming took 7 bases from V and 5 from J, leaving 9 bases between them. CDR1 is MNHNY and CDR2 is SVGAGI in the germline V gene (reference sequence). This chain's CDR3 is CASTRGHEQYF. The CDR3 DNA sequence: TGTGCCAGCACCCGGGGCCACGAGCAGTACTTC.

The V call is TRBV27, the J call TRBJ1-2, with unresolved D. V shed 5 bases and J shed 5 bases, with 18 bases lying between them. This CDR3 comprises 15 residues. CDR1 and CDR2 (germline): MNHEY, SMNVEV (reference sequence). The CDR3 loop is CASSPFGTELYGYTF. The CDR3 DNA follows: TGTGCCAGCAGTCCTTTCGGCACGGAGCTATATGGCTACACCTTC.

V usage is TRBV6-1 and J usage is TRBJ2-7; 9 bases are shared with TRBD2. Germline lookup yields CDR1 MNHNS and CDR2 SASEGT. The V and J ends lost 2 bases and 3 bases, in that order; junction bases with no gene match: 8. The CDR3 runs 16 residues. The CDR3 sequence: CASSELVTSGYYEQYF. CDR3 sequence (DNA): TGTGCCAGCAGTGAATTGGTGACTAGCGGATACTACGAGCAGTACTTC.

V and J are TRBV18 and TRBJ2-7; TRBD2 is a possible D gene (6 bases). The CDR3 has 17 amino acids. With 2 bases removed from V and 0 bases from J, the gap between germline ends came to 17 bases. Germline values: CDR1 KGHSH, CDR2 LQKENI. The CDR3: CASSPARVMGGSYEQYF. The CDR3 coding sequence is TGTGCCAGCTCACCAGCTAGGGTCATGGGGGGCTCCTACGAGCAGTACTTC.

V gene TRBV7-2 combines with J gene TRBJ2-7; 9 positions agree with TRBD1. V lost 1 base, J lost 2 bases, and 3 bases stayed unmatched. The CDR3 is made up of 15 amino acids. CDR1 SGHTA and CDR2 FQGNSA come from the germline V gene. The DNA for the CDR3 is TGTGCCAGCAGCTTAGATCGGACAGGGGCCTACGAGCAGTACTTC. Protein sequence: CASSLDRTGAYEQYF.